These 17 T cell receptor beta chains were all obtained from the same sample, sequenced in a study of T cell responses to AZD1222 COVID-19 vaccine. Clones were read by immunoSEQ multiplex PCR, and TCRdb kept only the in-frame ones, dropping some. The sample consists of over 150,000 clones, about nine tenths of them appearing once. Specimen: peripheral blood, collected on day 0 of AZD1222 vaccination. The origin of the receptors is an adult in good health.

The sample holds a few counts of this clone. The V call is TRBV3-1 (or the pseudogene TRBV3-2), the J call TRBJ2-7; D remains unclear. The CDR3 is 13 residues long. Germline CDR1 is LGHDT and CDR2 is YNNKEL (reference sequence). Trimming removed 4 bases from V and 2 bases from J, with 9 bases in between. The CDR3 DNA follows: TGTGCCAGCAGCCTTCCCGGGCCCTACGAGCAGTACTTC. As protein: CASSLPGPYEQYF.

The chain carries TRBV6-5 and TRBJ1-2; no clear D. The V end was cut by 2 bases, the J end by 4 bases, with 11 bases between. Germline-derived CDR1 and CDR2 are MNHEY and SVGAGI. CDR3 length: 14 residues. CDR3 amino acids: CASSYNGNSYGYTF. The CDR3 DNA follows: TGTGCCAGCAGTTACAACGGTAACTCCTATGGCTACACCTTC.

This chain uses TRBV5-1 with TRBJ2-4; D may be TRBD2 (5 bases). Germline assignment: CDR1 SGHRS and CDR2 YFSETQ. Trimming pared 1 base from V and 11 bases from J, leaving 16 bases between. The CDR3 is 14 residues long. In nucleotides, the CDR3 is TGCGCCAGCAGCTTGATTGCGGGCCCTACGGTTCAGTACTTC. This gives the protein CASSLIAGPTVQYF.

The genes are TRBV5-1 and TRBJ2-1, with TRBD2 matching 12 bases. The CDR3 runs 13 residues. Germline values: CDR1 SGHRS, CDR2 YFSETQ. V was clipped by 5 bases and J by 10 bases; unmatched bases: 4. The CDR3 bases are TGCGCCAGCAGACTAGCGGGAGGCCACGAGCAGTTCTTC. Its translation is CASRLAGGHEQFF. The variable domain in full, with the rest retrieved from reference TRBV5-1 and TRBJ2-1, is KAGVTQTPRYLIKTRGQQVTLSCSPISGHRSVSWYQQTPGQGLQFLFEYFSETQRNKGNFPGRFSGRQFSNSRSEMNVSTLELGDSALYLCASRLAGGHEQFFGPGTRLTVL.

CDR3 protein: CASSLIRETGELFF. The DNA for the CDR3 is TGTGCCAGCAGCTTAATCCGGGAGACCGGGGAGCTGTTTTTT. The rearrangement uses TRBV7-2 and TRBJ2-2; tentative D call: TRBD2 (6 bases). Trimming took off 2 bases at V and 5 bases at J, with 9 bases between the two ends. Germline V gene sequence: CDR1 SGHTA, CDR2 FQGNSA. The CDR3 has 14 residues.

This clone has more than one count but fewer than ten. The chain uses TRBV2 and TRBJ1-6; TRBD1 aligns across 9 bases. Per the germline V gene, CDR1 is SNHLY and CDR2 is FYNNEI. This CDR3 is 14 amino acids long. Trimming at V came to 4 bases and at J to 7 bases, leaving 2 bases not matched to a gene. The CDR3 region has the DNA TGTGCCAGCAGTGGGGGGACAGGGAATTCACCCCTCCACTTT. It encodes CASSGGTGNSPLHF.

The chain's CDR3 is CASRHGPGWNQPQHF. The CDR3 nucleotides read TGTGCCAGCAGGCACGGGCCTGGGTGGAATCAGCCCCAGCATTTT. The chain recombines TRBV2 with TRBJ1-5; D is ambiguous. This CDR3 contains 15 residues. The V end was cut by 6 bases, the J end by 4 bases, with 16 bases between. CDR1 and CDR2 (germline): SNHLY, FYNNEI.

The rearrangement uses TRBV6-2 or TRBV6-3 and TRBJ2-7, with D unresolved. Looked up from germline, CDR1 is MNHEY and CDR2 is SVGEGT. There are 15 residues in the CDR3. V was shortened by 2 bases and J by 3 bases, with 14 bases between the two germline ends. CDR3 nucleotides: TGTGCCAGCAGTTACGAGAAGGGCCTAGGCTACGAGCAGTACTTC. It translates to CASSYEKGLGYEQYF.

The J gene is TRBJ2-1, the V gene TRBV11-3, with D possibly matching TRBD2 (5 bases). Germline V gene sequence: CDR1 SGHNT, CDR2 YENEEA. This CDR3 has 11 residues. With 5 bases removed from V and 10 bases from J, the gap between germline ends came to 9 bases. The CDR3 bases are TGTGCCAGCAGCGAGACGGGAGAGCAGTTCTTC. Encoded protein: CASSETGEQFF. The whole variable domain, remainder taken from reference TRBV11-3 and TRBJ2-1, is EAGVVQSPRYKIIEKKQPVAFWCNPISGHNTLYWYLQNLGQGPELLIRYENEEAVDDSQLPKDRFSAERLKGVDSTLKIQPAELGDSAVYLCASSETGEQFFGPGTRLTVL.

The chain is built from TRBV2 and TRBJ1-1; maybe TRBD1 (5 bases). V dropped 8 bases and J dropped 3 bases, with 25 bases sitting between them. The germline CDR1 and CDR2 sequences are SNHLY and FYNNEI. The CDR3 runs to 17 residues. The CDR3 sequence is CASRPLRGGGMDTEAFF. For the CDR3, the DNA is TGTGCCAGCCGCCCTCTTAGGGGAGGAGGGATGGACACTGAAGCTTTCTTT.

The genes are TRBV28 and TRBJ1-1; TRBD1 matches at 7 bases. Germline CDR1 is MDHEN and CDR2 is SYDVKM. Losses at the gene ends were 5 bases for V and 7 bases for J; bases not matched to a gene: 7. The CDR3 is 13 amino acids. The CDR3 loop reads CASSLLGQDEAFF. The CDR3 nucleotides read TGTGCCAGCAGTCTGCTCGGACAGGATGAAGCTTTCTTT.

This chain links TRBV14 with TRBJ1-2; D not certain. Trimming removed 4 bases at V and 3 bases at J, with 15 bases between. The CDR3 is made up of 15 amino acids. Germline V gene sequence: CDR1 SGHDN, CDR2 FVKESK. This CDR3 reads CASSPLRRVDYGYTF. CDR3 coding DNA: TGTGCCAGCAGCCCCCTCCGGCGGGTTGACTATGGCTACACCTTC.

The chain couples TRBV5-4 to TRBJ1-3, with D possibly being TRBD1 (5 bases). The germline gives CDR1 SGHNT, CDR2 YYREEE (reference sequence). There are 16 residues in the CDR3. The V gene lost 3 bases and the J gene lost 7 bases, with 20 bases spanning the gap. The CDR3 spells CASSSDRGRSRNTIYF. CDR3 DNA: TGTGCCAGCAGCTCGGATAGGGGTAGGAGTCGGAACACCATATATTTT.

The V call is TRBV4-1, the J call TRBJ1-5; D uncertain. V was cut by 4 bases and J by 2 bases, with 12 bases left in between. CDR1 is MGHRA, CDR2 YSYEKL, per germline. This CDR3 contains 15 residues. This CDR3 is CASSPTFGGNQPQHF. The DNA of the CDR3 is TGCGCCAGCAGCCCGACATTCGGCGGCAATCAGCCCCAGCATTTT.

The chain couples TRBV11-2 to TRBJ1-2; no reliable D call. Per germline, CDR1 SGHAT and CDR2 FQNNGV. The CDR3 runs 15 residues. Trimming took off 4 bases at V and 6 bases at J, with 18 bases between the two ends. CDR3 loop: CASSSGRMDGHGYTF. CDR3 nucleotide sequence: TGTGCCAGCAGCTCAGGCCGCATGGATGGCCATGGCTACACCTTC.

CDR3 sequence (DNA): TGTGCCAGCAGTTTTGTAGCGGGAGTGTACGAGCAGTACTTC. Its protein is CASSFVAGVYEQYF. J is TRBJ2-7 and V is TRBV27; 9 bases agree with TRBD2. Unmatched junction bases numbered 4, after V lost 3 bases and J lost 4 bases. This CDR3 contains 14 residues. Germline CDR1 MNHEY, CDR2 SMNVEV (reference sequence).

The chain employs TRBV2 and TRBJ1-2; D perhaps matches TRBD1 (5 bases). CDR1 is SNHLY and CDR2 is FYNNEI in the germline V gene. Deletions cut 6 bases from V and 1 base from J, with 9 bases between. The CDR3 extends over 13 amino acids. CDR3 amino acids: CASSETVNYGYTF. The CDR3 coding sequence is TGTGCCAGCAGCGAGACAGTTAACTATGGCTACACCTTC.